The 31 T cell receptor beta chains in this list originate from one sample, sequenced in a study of shared clonotypes between healthy human individuals. Naive CD8 cells comprised CD45RO-negative, CCR7-positively selected cells, excluding terminally differentiated effector memory CD45RA+ cells. Sequencing used immunoSEQ multiplex PCR; TCRdb keeps in-frame clones, though not all of them. Among around 2.1 million clones, about 92% were seen once, and the ten largest hold about 1.5%. Sequenced material: naive CD8+ T cells from PBMCs. Every receptor here comes from a man in his late teens or twenties in good health. Some clones in this sample may be carry-over from other donors' samples.

The chain joins TRBV19 to TRBJ2-7; D not certain. From germline, CDR1 is LNHDA and CDR2 SQIVND (reference sequence). The V end lost 5 bases, the J end lost 2 bases, and 7 bases lay between the germline ends. This CDR3 is 12 amino acids long. The CDR3 DNA reads as TGTGCCAGTAGTCGTGACGCCTACGAGCAGTACTTC. It translates to CASSRDAYEQYF.

The chain uses TRBV6-5 and TRBJ2-5; D is possibly TRBD1 (6 bases). This CDR3 is built from 14 residues. V was shortened by 7 bases and J by 3 bases, with 15 bases between the two germline ends. Looked up from germline, CDR1 is MNHEY and CDR2 is SVGAGI. DNA for the CDR3: TGTGCCAGCAAGGGGGTCGGGACGAAAGAGACCCAGTACTTC. Its translation: CASKGVGTKETQYF.

Turning to this clone: At the DNA level, this CDR3 is encoded by other sequences in the same sample as well. The CDR3 sequence: CASSFGSSYEQYF. The CDR3 region has the DNA TGTGCCAGCAGCTTCGGAAGCTCCTACGAGCAGTACTTC. This chain uses TRBV13 with TRBJ2-7; D gene uncertain. Between the trimmed V and J ends, which lost 3 bases and 0 bases, there was a span of 6 bases. In germline, CDR1 is PRHDT, CDR2 FYEKMQ (reference sequence). This CDR3 is built from 13 residues. The complete variable domain, with remaining parts taken from reference TRBV13 and TRBJ2-7, reads AAGVIQSPRHLIKEKRETATLKCYPIPRHDTVYWYQQGPGQDPQFLISFYEKMQSDKGSIPDRFSAQQFSDYHSELNMSSLELGDSALYFCASSFGSSYEQYFGPGTRLTVT.

J is TRBJ1-1 and V is TRBV19; D gene ambiguous. Germline V CDR1 and CDR2: LNHDA, SQIVND (reference sequence). Trimming pared 4 bases from V and 6 bases from J, leaving 15 bases between. CDR3 size: 14 residues. The CDR3 nucleotides read TGTGCCAGTAGTACGACCCTAGGGTCGGCTGAAGCTTTCTTT. Encoded protein: CASSTTLGSAEAFF. Looking up the rest from reference TRBV19 and TRBJ1-1 gives the full variable domain: DGGITQSPKYLFRKEGQNVTLSCEQNLNHDAMYWYRQDPGQGLRLIYYSQIVNDFQKGDIAEGYSVSREKKESFPLTVTSAQKNPTAFYLCASSTTLGSAEAFFGQGTRLTVV.

This chain links TRBV5-4 with TRBJ2-3, with 8 positions matching TRBD1. Per the germline V gene, CDR1 is SGHNT and CDR2 is YYREEE (reference sequence). V shed 0 bases, J shed 1 base, and the junction held 4 bases outside the gene matches. The CDR3 consists of 16 residues. This chain's CDR3 is CASSLGWDRRTDTQYF. The CDR3, as DNA: TGTGCCAGCAGCTTGGGTTGGGACAGGCGCACAGATACGCAGTATTTT.

This clone turned up a few times. The gene calls are TRBV7-6 and TRBJ2-7; 8 bases are shared with TRBD2. Trimming at V came to 5 bases and at J to 0 bases, leaving 6 bases not matched to a gene. Germline assignment: CDR1 SGHVS and CDR2 FNYEAQ. The length of the CDR3 is 15 residues. The CDR3 region is CASSDSGINSYEQYF. CDR3 DNA sequence: TGTGCCAGCAGCGATAGCGGGATAAACTCCTACGAGCAGTACTTC.

CDR3 DNA sequence: TGTGCCAGCAGTTTATCAGGGTTCTTCTACGAGCAGTACTTC. This encodes CASSLSGFFYEQYF. The rearrangement joins TRBV28 to TRBJ2-7; D might be TRBD1 (5 bases). This CDR3 has 14 amino acids. Trimming shortened V by 1 base and J by 3 bases, and 10 bases separated the two germline ends. The germline CDR1 and CDR2 sequences are MDHEN and SYDVKM.

The CDR3 nucleotides are TGTGCCAGCGGGACAGGGGCAAAGGGGCCCCAGCATTTT. This encodes CASGTGAKGPQHF. The genes are TRBV9 and TRBJ1-5, with 10 bases lining up with TRBD1. Germline CDR1 is SGDLS and CDR2 is YYNGEE. This CDR3 comprises 13 residues. The V and J ends lost 7 bases and 9 bases, in that order; junction bases with no gene match: 7.

The chain combines TRBV28 with TRBJ2-1; 10 bases agree with TRBD2. The CDR3 length is 16 residues. The trim removed 5 bases at V and 0 bases at J, leaving 4 bases unmatched. The germline CDR1 and CDR2 sequences are MDHEN and SYDVKM. CDR3 DNA sequence: TGTGCCAGCAGTGGACTAGCGGAGCACTCCTACAATGAGCAGTTCTTC. Its protein is CASSGLAEHSYNEQFF.

The chain employs TRBV11-2 and TRBJ2-5, with TRBD1 matching over 7 bases. The CDR3 has 13 residues. Trimming cost V 4 bases and J 5 bases; bases outside gene matches: 4. Germline V gives CDR1 SGHAT, CDR2 FQNNGV. CDR3 amino acids: CASSSGGPETQYF. CDR3 bases: TGTGCCAGCAGCTCAGGGGGTCCGGAGACCCAGTACTTC.

The chain combines TRBV9 with TRBJ2-7; the D gene is possibly TRBD2 (7 bases). Trimming pared 4 bases from V and 3 bases from J, leaving 17 bases between. The germline CDR1 and CDR2 sequences are SGDLS and YYNGEE. CDR3 length: 15 amino acids. The CDR3 is CASSFGTREDYEQYF. The DNA for the CDR3 is TGTGCCAGCAGCTTCGGGACACGGGAGGACTACGAGCAGTACTTC.

The sample holds one count of this clone. The rearrangement links TRBV6-1 to TRBJ1-4; D remains unclear. This CDR3 spans 16 amino acids. Germline V lookup: CDR1 MNHNS, CDR2 SASEGT. Trimming cost V 2 bases and J 6 bases, with 16 bases left between them. CDR3 coding DNA: TGTGCCAGCAGTGAATACCCGGGCAGTCGGCATGAAAAACTGTTTTTT. It specifies CASSEYPGSRHEKLFF.

The chain carries TRBV29-1 and TRBJ2-7, with TRBD1 matching 8 bases. V was pared by 4 bases and J by 0 bases, with 8 bases of the junction left unmatched. Germline V gives CDR1 SQVTM, CDR2 ANQGSEA. The CDR3 has 15 amino acids. CDR3: CSVVNRGASSYEQYF. CDR3 in DNA: TGCAGCGTTGTAAACAGGGGGGCCAGCTCCTACGAGCAGTACTTC.

This clone has just one count. The V and J genes are TRBV27 and TRBJ2-2; maybe TRBD1 (5 bases). Germline V gene sequence: CDR1 MNHEY, CDR2 SMNVEV (reference sequence). This CDR3 has 16 amino acids. Trimming left V 1 base short and J 0 bases short, with 9 bases between. As DNA, the CDR3 is TGTGCCAGCAGTTTATGGGGCGGATCGAACACCGGGGAGCTGTTTTTT. It is translated as CASSLWGGSNTGELFF.

The chain joins TRBV11-2 to TRBJ2-3; the D gene is possibly TRBD2 (5 bases). This CDR3 is built from 17 residues. Germline V gene sequence: CDR1 SGHAT, CDR2 FQNNGV. Trimming shortened V by 3 bases and J by 5 bases, and 21 bases separated the two germline ends. This CDR3 is CASSFGVPGSLGDTQYF. DNA of the CDR3: TGTGCCAGCAGCTTCGGGGTGCCGGGGAGTCTCGGAGATACGCAGTATTTT. The variable domain in full, with the rest retrieved from reference TRBV11-2 and TRBJ2-3, is EAGVAQSPRYKIIEKRQSVAFWCNPISGHATLYWYQQILGQGPKLLIQFQNNGVVDDSQLPKDRFSAERLKGVDSTLKIQPAKLEDSAVYLCASSFGVPGSLGDTQYFGPGTRLTVL.

The V call is TRBV10-3, the J call TRBJ1-1; 12 positions agree with TRBD1. Germline CDR1 ENHRY, CDR2 SYGVKD. This CDR3 has 17 residues. Trimming cost V 6 bases and J 3 bases; bases outside gene matches: 11. CDR3 protein: CAIRTNPGQGAHTEAFF. In DNA, the CDR3 is TGTGCCATCAGGACGAATCCGGGACAGGGGGCGCACACTGAAGCTTTCTTT.

The V and J genes are TRBV30 and TRBJ1-1; 9 bases line up with TRBD1. The V gene's germline CDR1 is GTSNPN and CDR2 SVGIG (reference sequence). V trimming: 4 bases; J trimming: 2 bases; junction bases outside the gene matches: 8. The CDR3 loop spans 15 amino acids. CDR3 amino acids: CAWIGTGKQNTEAFF. CDR3 sequence (DNA): TGTGCCTGGATCGGGACAGGGAAGCAAAACACTGAAGCTTTCTTT.

Comments on this clone: At the DNA level, this CDR3 is encoded by other sequences in the same sample as well. The rearrangement joins TRBV27 to TRBJ1-2, with D possibly TRBD1 on 6 matching bases. The CDR3 has 14 amino acids. Germline CDR1 reads MNHEY; CDR2 reads SMNVEV (reference sequence). The germline V and J ends were trimmed by 3 bases and 5 bases, with 13 bases remaining between them. The CDR3 DNA follows: TGTGCCAGCAGTTTTACGGGGGGCGGGTATGGCTACACCTTC. This encodes CASSFTGGGYGYTF.

In DNA form, the CDR3 reads TGTGCCAGCAGCTTAACTTCGTCGGGGGGGGAGCTGTTTTTT. Amino acid sequence: CASSLTSSGGELFF. The chain employs TRBV7-6 and TRBJ2-2; perhaps TRBD2 as D (5 bases). V was pared by 2 bases and J by 8 bases, with 12 bases between. CDR1 and CDR2 from the germline V gene are SGHVS and FNYEAQ. This CDR3 comprises 14 residues.

On this clone: Other DNA sequences in the sample encode the same CDR3. The rearrangement joins TRBV27 to TRBJ2-7; D tentatively reads TRBD1 or TRBD2 (6 bases each). Germline-derived CDR1 and CDR2 are MNHEY and SMNVEV (reference sequence). The CDR3 is 15 residues long. Trimming stripped 0 bases from V and 0 bases from J, with 9 bases between. In nucleotides, the CDR3 is TGTGCCAGCAGTTTATCGGGGGGCGGCTCCTACGAGCAGTACTTC. It yields the protein CASSLSGGGSYEQYF.

As concerns this clone: Other DNA sequences in this specimen translate into the identical CDR3. V usage is TRBV27 and J usage is TRBJ1-1; D remains unclear. V was cut by 4 bases and J by 4 bases, with 7 bases left in between. In germline, CDR1 is MNHEY, CDR2 SMNVEV (reference sequence). This CDR3 has 12 amino acids. The CDR3: CASSSFGTEAFF. The CDR3 DNA sequence: TGTGCCAGCAGTTCATTCGGCACTGAAGCTTTCTTT.

The J gene is TRBJ2-7, the V gene TRBV5-6, with D perhaps matching TRBD1 (6 bases). CDR3 length equals 13 residues. Per germline, CDR1 SGHDT and CDR2 YYEEEE. The V end was cut by 0 bases, the J end by 5 bases, with 9 bases between. CDR3: CASSLGGRDEQYF. CDR3 in DNA: TGTGCCAGCAGCTTGGGGGGGCGAGACGAGCAGTACTTC.

The V and J genes are TRBV28 and TRBJ2-7; D call uncertain. V lost 5 bases and J lost 2, with 13 bases in between. The CDR3 runs to 14 residues. Germline V CDR1 and CDR2: MDHEN, SYDVKM. DNA for the CDR3: TGTGCCAGCAGTAGCCCTCCAAGCCCCTACGAGCAGTACTTC. It translates to CASSSPPSPYEQYF.

This chain links TRBV6-6 with TRBJ2-5; possibly TRBD2 for D (6 bases). Germline lookup yields CDR1 MNHNY and CDR2 SVGAGI (reference sequence). The CDR3 sequence is 15 residues long. Trimming shortened V by 2 bases and J by 0 bases, and 10 bases separated the two germline ends. CDR3 protein: CASSYRAGNQETQYF. Here the CDR3 DNA reads TGTGCCAGCAGTTACCGAGCGGGCAACCAAGAGACCCAGTACTTC.

The chain is built from TRBV28 and TRBJ2-3, with D uncertain. The CDR3 sequence is 13 residues long. Germline lookup yields CDR1 MDHEN and CDR2 SYDVKM. The V gene lost 6 bases and the J gene lost 1 base, with 8 bases spanning the gap. The CDR3 loop reads CASSGWGTDTQYF. In DNA, the CDR3 is TGTGCCAGCAGCGGGTGGGGCACAGATACGCAGTATTTT.

Points on this clone: The final CDR3 position lacks the conserved phenylalanine or tryptophan, pointing to a likely read error. The DNA is left out, because the CDR3 cannot be placed on it with certainty; the CDR3 is given as TCRdb lists it. This chain links TRBV20-1 with TRBJ1-2; TRBD1 is taken as the D call from the table, unchecked against the DNA. The CDR3 length is 11 residues, termini included. Germline CDR1 is DFQATT and CDR2 is SNEGSKA (reference sequence). CDR3 protein: CSAQGQGASEV.

About this clone: This specimen includes other DNA sequences encoding the same CDR3. This chain joins TRBV20-1 and TRBJ2-3, with D hard to call. The CDR3 is 10 amino acids. Trimming pared 0 bases from V and 5 bases from J, leaving 0 bases between. Germline values: CDR1 DFQATT, CDR2 SNEGSKA (reference sequence). CDR3 nucleotides: TGCAGTGCTAGAGAAGATACGCAGTATTTT. The encoded protein is CSAREDTQYF.

With regard to this clone: The same CDR3 also results from other DNA sequences found in this sample. This chain joins TRBV9 and TRBJ2-3; D may be TRBD1 (5 bases). V was shortened by 0 bases and J by 0 bases, with 8 bases between the two germline ends. The CDR3 runs to 15 residues. Germline CDR1 SGDLS, CDR2 YYNGEE. CDR3 in DNA: TGTGCCAGCAGCGTAGGGGGCTCGAGCACAGATACGCAGTATTTT. Its translation is CASSVGGSSTDTQYF. The full variable domain, with the rest looked up from reference TRBV9 and TRBJ2-3, is DSGVTQTPKHLITATGQRVTLRCSPRSGDLSVYWYQQSLDQGLQFLIQYYNGEERAKGNILERFSAQQFPDLHSELNLSSLELGDSALYFCASSVGGSSTDTQYFGPGTRLTVL.

The chain recombines TRBV6-5 with TRBJ1-1; D unclear. The CDR3 has 14 amino acids. Germline loops: CDR1 MNHEY, CDR2 SVGAGI. V was pared by 6 bases and J by 0 bases, with 11 bases between. The CDR3 DNA reads TGTGCCAGCAGCTGGAGGAACATGAACACTGAAGCTTTCTTT. Amino acids: CASSWRNMNTEAFF.

About this clone itself: At one of its ends the junction is not consistent with the germline gene, which may arise from a read error. This sequence joins TRBV25-1 and TRBJ1-2; D possibly corresponds to TRBD1 (6 bases). The CDR3 is 11 amino acids. The germline V gene encodes CDR1 MGHDK and CDR2 SYGVNS. The chain's CDR3 is CATHSDGGYAF. CDR3 in DNA: TGTGCCACCCACAGCGACGGGGGCTACGCCTTC.

This clone was detected only a few times. The chain links TRBV4-3 to TRBJ2-1; maybe TRBD2 (6 bases). CDR3 length: 14 residues. V lost 1 base and J 3 bases, leaving 7 bases between the germline ends. Germline assignment: CDR1 LGHNA and CDR2 YSLEER. CDR3 in amino acids: CASSQGRDYNEQFF. The CDR3 DNA is TGCGCCAGCAGCCAAGGGCGGGACTACAATGAGCAGTTCTTC.